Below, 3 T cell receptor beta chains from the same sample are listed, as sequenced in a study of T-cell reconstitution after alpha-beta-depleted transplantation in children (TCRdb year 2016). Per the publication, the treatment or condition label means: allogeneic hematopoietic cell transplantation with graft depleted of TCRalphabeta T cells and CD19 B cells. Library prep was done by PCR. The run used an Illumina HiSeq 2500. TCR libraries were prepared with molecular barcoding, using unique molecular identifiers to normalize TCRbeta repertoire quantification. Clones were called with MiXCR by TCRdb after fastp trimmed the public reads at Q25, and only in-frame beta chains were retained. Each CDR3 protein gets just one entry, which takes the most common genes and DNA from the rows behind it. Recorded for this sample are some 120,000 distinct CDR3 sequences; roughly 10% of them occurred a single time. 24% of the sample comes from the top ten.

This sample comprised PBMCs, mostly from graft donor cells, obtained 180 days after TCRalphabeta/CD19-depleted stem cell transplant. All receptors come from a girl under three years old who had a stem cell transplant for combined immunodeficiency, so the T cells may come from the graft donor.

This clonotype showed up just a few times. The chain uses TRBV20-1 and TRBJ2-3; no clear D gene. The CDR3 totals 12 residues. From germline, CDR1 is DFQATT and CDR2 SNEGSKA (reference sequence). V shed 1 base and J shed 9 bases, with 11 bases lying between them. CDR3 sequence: CSARGGPETQYF. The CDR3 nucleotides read TGCAGTGCTAGAGGGGGTCCGGAGACGCAGTATTTT.

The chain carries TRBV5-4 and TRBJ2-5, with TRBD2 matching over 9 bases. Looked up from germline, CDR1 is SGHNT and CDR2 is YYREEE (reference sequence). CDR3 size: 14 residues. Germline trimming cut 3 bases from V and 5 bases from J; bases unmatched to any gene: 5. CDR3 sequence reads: CASSWTSASETQYF. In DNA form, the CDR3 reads TGTGCCAGCAGCTGGACTAGCGCGTCGGAGACCCAGTACTTC.

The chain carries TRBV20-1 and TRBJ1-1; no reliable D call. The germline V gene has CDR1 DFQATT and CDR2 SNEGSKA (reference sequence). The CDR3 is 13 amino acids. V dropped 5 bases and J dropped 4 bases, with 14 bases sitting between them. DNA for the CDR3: TGCAGTGCTTCCCCCGGGAGGGCCACTGAAGCTTTCTTT. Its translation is CSASPGRATEAFF.